Listed below are T cell receptor beta chains from one sample, sequenced in a study of cytomegalovirus exposure and HLA in healthy donors. TCRdb's table, derived via immunoSEQ multiplex PCR, lists solely in-frame clones and lacks some. The sample yields 150,000 to 200,000 clones, 75% seen once. Sequenced material: PBMCs. The origin of the receptors is a woman aged 40 to 49 in good health and CMV-seropositive. Both conserved end residues are part of each CDR3. A D gene is named only where the DNA matches it firmly. Clone size is shown for a subset of rows, as once, few, many or a class of expanded clone.

CDR3 DNA: TGTGCCAGCAGCTTAGGCTCCAGGGAATATGAGACCCAGTACTTC
CDR3 protein: CASSLGSREYETQYF
D gene: .
J gene: TRBJ2-5
clone size: .
CDR3 length: 15
V gene: TRBV11-2

CDR3 DNA: TGTGCCAGCAGCACTGACCCTTGGCGGGACAGGATGCTTCAGTACTTC
CDR3 protein: CASSTDPWRDRMLQYF
D gene: TRBD1
J gene: TRBJ2-7
clone size: .
CDR3 length: 16
V gene: TRBV5-4

CDR3 DNA: TGCAGTGCTAGCGGACTAAGCGGATACTTC
CDR3 protein: CSASGLSGYF
D gene: .
J gene: TRBJ2-7
clone size: .
CDR3 length: 10
V gene: TRBV20-1

CDR3 DNA: TGTGCCAGCATTCTATACGGTGCAAACTATGGCTACACCTTC
CDR3 protein: CASILYGANYGYTF
D gene: .
J gene: TRBJ1-2
clone size: few
CDR3 length: 14
V gene: TRBV6-6

CDR3 DNA: TGTGCCAGTAGTACACCGGGACTAGCAAATGAGCAGTTCTTC
CDR3 protein: CASSTPGLANEQFF
D gene: TRBD2
J gene: TRBJ2-1
clone size: .
CDR3 length: 14
V gene: TRBV19

CDR3 DNA: TGTGCCAGCAGCTTATCCGACTATGGCTACACCTTC
CDR3 protein: CASSLSDYGYTF
D gene: .
J gene: TRBJ1-2
clone size: .
CDR3 length: 12
V gene: TRBV11-2

CDR3 DNA: TGTGCCAGCATCGGACAGGGGGACACTGAAGCTTTCTTT
CDR3 protein: CASIGQGDTEAFF
D gene: TRBD1
J gene: TRBJ1-1
clone size: few
CDR3 length: 13
V gene: TRBV27

CDR3 DNA: TGTGCCAGTAGTATTGCCCTCTCGTCTAGCGGGCAAGAGACCCAGTACTTC
CDR3 protein: CASSIALSSSGQETQYF
D gene: TRBD2
J gene: TRBJ2-5
clone size: .
CDR3 length: 17
V gene: TRBV19

CDR3 DNA: TGTGCCAGCAGTTTAGTTGGGGGCATTAATCCTGGCTATGGCTACACCTTC
CDR3 protein: CASSLVGGINPGYGYTF
D gene: .
J gene: TRBJ1-2
clone size: .
CDR3 length: 17
V gene: TRBV28

CDR3 DNA: TGTGCCAGCAGCGTTCAAACAGGGAGATCCTACAATGAGCAGTTCTTC
CDR3 protein: CASSVQTGRSYNEQFF
D gene: .
J gene: TRBJ2-1
clone size: few
CDR3 length: 16
V gene: TRBV9

CDR3 DNA: TGTGCCAGTAGTATAGCGGAACACCGGGGAGCTGTTTTT
CDR3 protein: CASSIAEHRGAVF
D gene: .
J gene: TRBJ2-2
clone size: .
CDR3 length: 13
V gene: TRBV19

CDR3 DNA: TGTGCCTGGAGTGTAACGGGGGACGGCTACACCTTC
CDR3 protein: CAWSVTGDGYTF
D gene: .
J gene: TRBJ1-2
clone size: .
CDR3 length: 12
V gene: TRBV30

CDR3 DNA: TGTGCCTGCTCGACAGGGTCCGGTCAGCCCCAGCATTTT
CDR3 protein: CACSTGSGQPQHF
D gene: TRBD1
J gene: TRBJ1-5
clone size: .
CDR3 length: 13
V gene: TRBV30

CDR3 DNA: TGTGCCAGCAGCAACCCAGGGAGGACCTACGAGCAGTACTTC
CDR3 protein: CASSNPGRTYEQYF
D gene: .
J gene: TRBJ2-7
clone size: .
CDR3 length: 14
V gene: TRBV28

CDR3 DNA: TGTGCCACCAGCAGAGAAAGGGACAGCTATGGCTACACCTTC
CDR3 protein: CATSRERDSYGYTF
D gene: TRBD1
J gene: TRBJ1-2
clone size: .
CDR3 length: 14
V gene: TRBV15

CDR3 DNA: TGCGCCAGCAGCTTGGGGTCAGCAACTAATGAAAAACTGTTTTTT
CDR3 protein: CASSLGSATNEKLFF
D gene: .
J gene: TRBJ1-4
clone size: .
CDR3 length: 15
V gene: TRBV5-1

CDR3 DNA: TGTGCCAGCAGTTTAGGGACAGGAAGTGAAAAACTGTTTTTT
CDR3 protein: CASSLGTGSEKLFF
D gene: TRBD1
J gene: TRBJ1-4
clone size: .
CDR3 length: 14
V gene: TRBV6-6

CDR3 DNA: TGTGCCAGCAGTTTATGGGGGACAGACAACTATGGCTACACCTTC
CDR3 protein: CASSLWGTDNYGYTF
D gene: TRBD1
J gene: TRBJ1-2
clone size: once
CDR3 length: 15
V gene: TRBV28

CDR3 DNA: TGCGCCAGCAGCTCAGTAGCGATACGGACCAATGAGCAGTTCTTC
CDR3 protein: CASSSVAIRTNEQFF
D gene: .
J gene: TRBJ2-1
clone size: .
CDR3 length: 15
V gene: TRBV5-1

CDR3 DNA: TGTGCCTGGAGGCTAGCGGGAGTTAAAGATACGCAGTATTTT
CDR3 protein: CAWRLAGVKDTQYF
D gene: TRBD2
J gene: TRBJ2-3
clone size: .
CDR3 length: 14
V gene: TRBV30

CDR3 DNA: TGCGCCAGCAGCCAAGGTGATTCGGGTCAGCCCCAGCATTTT
CDR3 protein: CASSQGDSGQPQHF
D gene: .
J gene: TRBJ1-5
clone size: once
CDR3 length: 14
V gene: TRBV4-1

CDR3 DNA: TGTGCCTCGCGAGGGCCCGACCCACCCGAGCAGTACTTC
CDR3 protein: CASRGPDPPEQYF
D gene: .
J gene: TRBJ2-7
clone size: .
CDR3 length: 13
V gene: TRBV21-1

CDR3 DNA: TGTGCCAGCAGAGGGACAGGCCCAAATCAGCCCCAGCATTTT
CDR3 protein: CASRGTGPNQPQHF
D gene: TRBD1
J gene: TRBJ1-5
clone size: .
CDR3 length: 14
V gene: TRBV2

CDR3 DNA: TGCGCCAGCAGCCAACCCCCGGGACTGCGCCAAGAGACCCAGTACTTC
CDR3 protein: CASSQPPGLRQETQYF
D gene: .
J gene: TRBJ2-5
clone size: .
CDR3 length: 16
V gene: TRBV4-1

CDR3 DNA: TGTGCCAGCAGCCAAGGGGACAGCCCCTATGGCTACACCTTC
CDR3 protein: CASSQGDSPYGYTF
D gene: TRBD1
J gene: TRBJ1-2
clone size: .
CDR3 length: 14
V gene: TRBV6-5

CDR3 DNA: TGTGCCAGCAGCCAAGGAGGGCTAGCGGGAGGCACAGATACGCAGTATTTT
CDR3 protein: CASSQGGLAGGTDTQYF
D gene: TRBD2
J gene: TRBJ2-3
clone size: .
CDR3 length: 17
V gene: TRBV4-2

CDR3 DNA: TGTGCCAGCAGTTTGGAGGGACCCGGATTTAATAGCAATCAGCCCCAGCATTTT
CDR3 protein: CASSLEGPGFNSNQPQHF
D gene: .
J gene: TRBJ1-5
clone size: .
CDR3 length: 18
V gene: TRBV28

CDR3 DNA: TGTGCCAGCAGCCGCGGACTAGCGGGAGGCGAGCAGTACTTC
CDR3 protein: CASSRGLAGGEQYF
D gene: TRBD2
J gene: TRBJ2-7
clone size: .
CDR3 length: 14
V gene: TRBV5-8

CDR3 DNA: TGTGCCAGCGGTGAAGCCCCAGGGTCGGGCTATGGCTACACCTTC
CDR3 protein: CASGEAPGSGYGYTF
D gene: .
J gene: TRBJ1-2
clone size: .
CDR3 length: 15
V gene: TRBV6-1

CDR3 DNA: TGTGCCAGCTCCCTACAGGGGGTAAAACTGTTTTTT
CDR3 protein: CASSLQGVKLFF
D gene: TRBD1
J gene: TRBJ1-4
clone size: .
CDR3 length: 12
V gene: TRBV18

CDR3 DNA: TGTGCCAGTAGTCGGACTGTGTACCAAGAGACCCAGTACTTC
CDR3 protein: CASSRTVYQETQYF
D gene: .
J gene: TRBJ2-5
clone size: .
CDR3 length: 14
V gene: TRBV19

CDR3 DNA: TGCAGTGCTAGGCCGGGGGGGACCCAGTACTTC
CDR3 protein: CSARPGGTQYF
D gene: TRBD2
J gene: TRBJ2-5
clone size: .
CDR3 length: 11
V gene: TRBV20-1

CDR3 DNA: TGTGCCAGTAGTAAACCTCTTAGGAGAGGGCCGGATGAGCAGTTCTTC
CDR3 protein: CASSKPLRRGPDEQFF
D gene: .
J gene: TRBJ2-1
clone size: .
CDR3 length: 16
V gene: TRBV19

CDR3 DNA: TGCGCCAGCAGCCAATCCTCAGCGGCCGCCTACAATGAGCAGTTCTTC
CDR3 protein: CASSQSSAAAYNEQFF
D gene: .
J gene: TRBJ2-1
clone size: once
CDR3 length: 16
V gene: TRBV4-1

CDR3 DNA: TGTGCCAGCAGTTACTCTATTAGCGGGAGGGCGGACGAGCAGTACTTC
CDR3 protein: CASSYSISGRADEQYF
D gene: TRBD2
J gene: TRBJ2-7
clone size: few
CDR3 length: 16
V gene: TRBV6-6

CDR3 DNA: TGTGCCACACGACCGGGACAGATAGCCTACGAGCAGTACTTC
CDR3 protein: CATRPGQIAYEQYF
D gene: TRBD1
J gene: TRBJ2-7
clone size: .
CDR3 length: 14
V gene: TRBV2